The next 23 T cell receptor beta chains were all read from a single sample in a study of T cells after posttransplantation cyclophosphamide. A marrow graft followed busulfan-fludarabine conditioning, with cyclophosphamide on days +3 and +4. Sequencing was performed with immunoSEQ multiplex PCR; in TCRdb, only in-frame clones are kept and a portion is missing. Observed in the sample are about 12,000 clones, none of them singletons. This specimen consisted of PBMCs, obtained after allogeneic stem cell transplant with posttransplant cyclophosphamide. These receptors were taken from a female patient in her 40s who received an allogeneic stem cell transplant from an unrelated donor, was CMV-positive, and had acute GVHD only. These T cells may partly come from the graft donor.

This clone was picked up a small number of times. The J gene is TRBJ2-1, the V gene TRBV7-3; D gene unclear. From germline, CDR1 is SGHTA and CDR2 FQGTGA. The CDR3 runs to 13 residues. V was trimmed by 0 bases and J by 4 bases, leaving 4 bases between them. CDR3 nucleotide sequence: TGTGCCAGCAGCTTAACTAGATACAATGAGCAGTTCTTC. Its translation is CASSLTRYNEQFF.

This clone was seen more than once but under ten times. The V gene is TRBV14, the J gene TRBJ2-1, with D uncertain. V lost 4 bases and J 0 bases, leaving 10 bases between the germline ends. CDR1 is SGHDN, CDR2 FVKESK, per germline. The CDR3 has 15 amino acids. The CDR3 bases are TGTGCCAGCAGCCGCGTAGTGAGCTCCTACAATGAGCAGTTCTTC. Amino acid sequence: CASSRVVSSYNEQFF.

This clone appeared a few times. The genes are TRBV9 and TRBJ1-3; the D is unclear. Germline assignment: CDR1 SGDLS and CDR2 YYNGEE. The V end lost 0 bases, the J end lost 0 bases, and 13 bases lay between the germline ends. The CDR3 sequence is 17 residues long. CDR3 nucleotides: TGTGCCAGCAGCGTAGAGGTCCCAGGTTTCTCTGGAAACACCATATATTTT. Translation gives CASSVEVPGFSGNTIYF.

This clone was counted many times. The chain joins TRBV14 to TRBJ1-5; D might be TRBD1 (6 bases). The CDR3 consists of 17 residues. The germline V gene encodes CDR1 SGHDN and CDR2 FVKESK. The V end was cut by 3 bases, the J end by 1 base, with 16 bases between. CDR3 bases: TGTGCCAGCAGCCACATAATTTACAGGGAGAGCAATCAGCCCCAGCATTTT. It encodes CASSHIIYRESNQPQHF.

In this sample, this clone turned up many times. J is TRBJ1-2 and V is TRBV30, with 8 positions matching TRBD1. The junction had 7 bases not matched to a gene; V was cut back by 1 base and J by 3 bases. The CDR3 is 15 residues long. Germline CDR1 reads GTSNPN; CDR2 reads SVGIG (reference sequence). The CDR3: CAWSDPETGDYGYTF. CDR3 bases: TGTGCCTGGAGTGACCCTGAGACAGGGGACTATGGCTACACCTTC.

Many counts were recorded for this clone. V gene TRBV27 combines with J gene TRBJ2-7, with 7 positions matching TRBD2. The V segment lost 2 bases and the J segment 1 base; nucleotides outside the gene matches: 5. The CDR3 is made up of 15 amino acids. CDR1 is MNHEY and CDR2 is SMNVEV in the germline V gene (reference sequence). Here the CDR3 reads CASSLILADSYEQYF. The CDR3 bases are TGTGCCAGCAGTTTAATCCTAGCGGATTCCTACGAGCAGTACTTC.

This clone was detected ten times or more. The chain carries TRBV5-1 and TRBJ1-4, with a possible D match to TRBD1 (6 bases). V gave up 4 bases and J gave up 0 bases, with 10 bases separating them. This CDR3 comprises 15 residues. In germline, CDR1 is SGHRS, CDR2 YFSETQ. The CDR3 sequence is CASSVGGATNEKLFF. CDR3 nucleotide sequence: TGCGCCAGCAGCGTAGGGGGAGCAACTAATGAAAAACTGTTTTTT.

The chain recombines TRBV5-1 with TRBJ2-5, with TRBD2 matching 7 bases. The CDR3 sequence is 14 residues long. CDR1 SGHRS and CDR2 YFSETQ come from the germline V gene. V gave up 1 base and J gave up 3 bases; unmatched junction bases: 3. DNA of the CDR3: TGCGCCAGCAGCTTGAGCACTAGCGAAGAGACCCAGTACTTC. Protein sequence: CASSLSTSEETQYF. The complete variable domain, with remaining parts taken from reference TRBV5-1 and TRBJ2-5, reads KAGVTQTPRYLIKTRGQQVTLSCSPISGHRSVSWYQQTPGQGLQFLFEYFSETQRNKGNFPGRFSGRQFSNSRSEMNVSTLELGDSALYLCASSLSTSEETQYFGPGTRLLVL.

This clone was recorded a few times. V gene TRBV5-1 combines with J gene TRBJ1-1, with D unresolved. Trimming stripped 1 base from V and 7 bases from J, with 17 bases between. This CDR3 is built from 15 residues. CDR1 and CDR2 (germline): SGHRS, YFSETQ. The CDR3 DNA follows: TGCGCCAGCAGCTTGACGATCGTGGGGAGTGGTGAAGCTTTCTTT. Translated, it gives CASSLTIVGSGEAFF.

This chain uses TRBV11-2 with TRBJ1-2, with TRBD1 identical over 8 bases. Germline V gene data show CDR1 as SGHAT and CDR2 as FQNNGV. The ends lost 5 bases at V and 13 bases at J; junction bases unmatched: 12. The CDR3 contains 13 residues. Written as DNA, the CDR3 is TGTGCCAGCAGCCCCCTGGACAGGGATTTTGTCACCTTC. Protein sequence: CASSPLDRDFVTF. The full variable domain, in which reference TRBV11-2 and TRBJ1-2 provide the parts outside the CDR3, is EAGVAQSPRYKIIEKRQSVAFWCNPISGHATLYWYQQILGQGPKLLIQFQNNGVVDDSQLPKDRFSAERLKGVDSTLKIQPAKLEDSAVYLCASSPLDRDFVTFGSGTRLTVV.

The V and J genes are TRBV5-6 and TRBJ1-3; 12 bases are a match to TRBD1. Germline V lookup: CDR1 SGHDT, CDR2 YYEEEE. V was clipped by 3 bases and J by 3 bases; unmatched bases: 4. The CDR3 is made up of 16 amino acids. This CDR3 reads CASSYGTGGYGNTIYF. The CDR3 nucleotides are TGTGCCAGCAGCTATGGGACAGGGGGCTATGGAAACACCATATATTTT.

In its sample, this clone was seen many times. The V and J genes are TRBV6-5 and TRBJ2-2; D not certain. Trimming pared 6 bases from V and 0 bases from J, leaving 11 bases between. Germline assignment: CDR1 MNHEY and CDR2 SVGAGI. This CDR3 contains 15 residues. The CDR3 bases are TGTGCCAGCAGGTTGGCAAATACGAACACCGGGGAGCTGTTTTTT. Translation: CASRLANTNTGELFF.

This clone has ten or more counts. The chain links TRBV6-1 to TRBJ1-2; D is undetermined. Germline V gene data show CDR1 as MNHNS and CDR2 as SASEGT. The ends were cut back, 4 bases at V and 8 bases at J, with 11 bases in the middle. This CDR3 has 12 residues. This chain's CDR3 is CASSVGREGYTF. The CDR3 region has the DNA TGTGCCAGCAGTGTGGGCAGAGAGGGCTACACCTTC.

This clone was observed a handful of times. The chain links TRBV5-4 to TRBJ2-3; D remains unclear. The V end lost 6 bases, the J end lost 0 bases, and 5 bases lay between the germline ends. Germline V gene sequence: CDR1 SGHNT, CDR2 YYREEE (reference sequence). This CDR3 comprises 12 residues. The CDR3 nucleotides read TGTGCCAGCAAACAGAGCACAGATACGCAGTATTTT. This gives the protein CASKQSTDTQYF.

This clone showed up many times. The rearrangement uses TRBV6-1 and TRBJ2-7; D might be TRBD2 (6 bases). The CDR3 consists of 18 residues. Deletions cut 4 bases from V and 5 bases from J, with 27 bases between. Per germline, CDR1 MNHNS and CDR2 SASEGT. CDR3 sequence: CASSGPEILAVPGNEQYF. The DNA for the CDR3 is TGTGCCAGCAGTGGTCCCGAGATATTAGCGGTGCCGGGGAACGAGCAGTACTTC.

This clone has a count of ten or more. The chain carries TRBV5-1 and TRBJ2-7; D is possibly TRBD2 (6 bases). Germline CDR1 SGHRS, CDR2 YFSETQ. V gave up 0 bases and J gave up 0 bases, with 10 bases separating them. The CDR3 extends over 15 amino acids. The CDR3 DNA follows: TGCGCCAGCAGCTTGGCCGGAGGGCGCTCCTACGAGCAGTACTTC. It translates to CASSLAGGRSYEQYF.

The chain carries TRBV9 and TRBJ2-2; 7 bases fit TRBD2. The germline V gene encodes CDR1 SGDLS and CDR2 YYNGEE. The CDR3 extends over 15 amino acids. Trimming removed 2 bases from V and 9 bases from J; junction bases left unmatched: 10. The CDR3 here is CASSVGGGPVWELFF. The DNA of the CDR3 is TGTGCCAGCAGCGTGGGGGGAGGGCCGGTATGGGAGCTGTTTTTT.

At least ten counts were recorded for this clone. This rearrangement joins TRBV27 to TRBJ2-7; 11 bases map to TRBD2. Germline values: CDR1 MNHEY, CDR2 SMNVEV (reference sequence). V lost 5 bases to trimming and J lost 2 bases; unmatched junction nucleotides: 5. This CDR3 has 15 amino acids. The CDR3: CASSLLSGRAYEQYF. CDR3 bases: TGTGCCAGCAGTCTCCTTAGCGGGAGGGCCTACGAGCAGTACTTC.

There are many counts of this clone. The rearrangement links TRBV6-6 to TRBJ2-5; D possibly corresponds to TRBD1 (6 bases). Germline V gene sequence: CDR1 MNHNY, CDR2 SVGAGI (reference sequence). With 5 bases removed from V and 1 base from J, the gap between germline ends came to 11 bases. This CDR3 region has 14 residues. In nucleotides, the CDR3 is TGTGCCAGCAGTAACGGACAGTTCCAAGAGACCCAGTACTTC. Translating gives CASSNGQFQETQYF.

This clone has ten or more counts. The chain is built from TRBV19 and TRBJ1-2; D not certain. Per germline, CDR1 LNHDA and CDR2 SQIVND (reference sequence). The CDR3 covers 18 residues. Trimming left V 0 bases short and J 6 bases short, with 23 bases between. CDR3 sequence reads: CASSIEAGIQSNIHGYTF. The CDR3 DNA reads as TGTGCCAGTAGTATAGAGGCGGGTATACAATCGAACATACATGGCTACACCTTC.

The rearrangement links TRBV4-1 to TRBJ2-5; 16 nucleotides agree with TRBD2. The CDR3 spans 18 residues. The germline CDR1 and CDR2 sequences are MGHRA and YSYEKL. V lost 3 bases, J lost 5 bases, and 9 bases stayed unmatched. This CDR3 reads CASSHRGLAGGEGETQYF. CDR3 nucleotide sequence: TGCGCCAGCAGCCACAGGGGACTAGCGGGAGGGGAGGGTGAGACCCAGTACTTC.

V and J are TRBV6-6 and TRBJ1-1; D gene unclear. V lost 2 bases and J lost 6, with 13 bases in between. The CDR3 totals 14 residues. In germline, CDR1 is MNHNY, CDR2 SVGAGI (reference sequence). For the CDR3, the DNA is TGTGCCAGCAGTTACAATCCACCCCGGGCTGAAGCTTTCTTT. Its protein product is CASSYNPPRAEAFF.

The rearrangement joins TRBV9 to TRBJ2-1; 9 bases align to TRBD1. The trim removed 3 bases at V and 14 bases at J, leaving 6 bases unmatched. The CDR3 totals 12 residues. Germline CDR1 SGDLS, CDR2 YYNGEE. In nucleotides, the CDR3 is TGTGCCAGCAGCGGCCGGACAGGGGAGGAGTTCTTC. Its protein is CASSGRTGEEFF.